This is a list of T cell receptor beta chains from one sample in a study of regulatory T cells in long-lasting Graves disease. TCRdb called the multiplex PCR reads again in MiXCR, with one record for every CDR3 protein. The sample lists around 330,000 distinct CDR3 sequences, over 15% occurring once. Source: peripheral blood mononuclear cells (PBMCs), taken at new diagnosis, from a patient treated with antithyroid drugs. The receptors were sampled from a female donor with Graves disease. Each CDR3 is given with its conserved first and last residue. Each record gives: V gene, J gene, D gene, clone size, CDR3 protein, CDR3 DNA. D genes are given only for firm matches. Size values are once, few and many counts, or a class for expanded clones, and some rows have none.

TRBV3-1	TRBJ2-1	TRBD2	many	CASSQEVAGAQFF	TGTGCCAGCAGCCAAGAAGTGGCGGGAGCACAGTTCTTC
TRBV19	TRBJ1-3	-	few	CASTAGQFSGNTIYF	TGTGCCAGTACCGCCGGACAGTTCTCTGGAAACACCATATATTTT
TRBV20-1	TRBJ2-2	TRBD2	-	CSARRLAATTGELFF	TGCAGTGCTAGGCGACTAGCGGCAACAACCGGGGAGCTGTTTTTT
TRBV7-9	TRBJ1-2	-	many	CASSPSGIGYGYTF	TGTGCCAGCAGCCCCTCGGGAATTGGGTATGGCTACACCTTC
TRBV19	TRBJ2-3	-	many	CASSIGGQVLDTQYF	TGTGCCAGTAGTATAGGAGGGCAAGTGCTGGATACGCAGTATTTT
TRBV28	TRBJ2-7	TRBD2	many	CASSFRLRLAGGTYEQYF	TGTGCCAGCAGTTTCCGGCTGAGACTAGCGGGAGGTACCTACGAGCAGTACTTC
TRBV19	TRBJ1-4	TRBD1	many	CASSMWSGTGREKLFF	TGTGCCAGTAGTATGTGGTCCGGGACAGGCCGTGAAAAACTGTTTTTT
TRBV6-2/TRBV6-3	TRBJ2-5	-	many	CASTRESGGAVTQYF	TGTGCCAGCACCCGGGAATCTGGGGGAGCGGTGACCCAGTACTTC
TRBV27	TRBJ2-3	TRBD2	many	CASSLIFGRGDTQYF	TGTGCCAGCAGTTTAATATTCGGGAGGGGAGATACGCAGTATTTT
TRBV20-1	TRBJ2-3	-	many	CSARPYTDTQYF	TGCAGTGCTAGGCCCTACACAGATACGCAGTATTTT
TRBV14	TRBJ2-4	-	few	CASSLRRDDIQYF	TGTGCCAGCAGCCTAAGAAGAGACGACATTCAGTACTTC
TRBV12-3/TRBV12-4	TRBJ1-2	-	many	CASSPIAGLDGYTF	TGTGCCAGCAGTCCCATCGCGGGTCTGGATGGCTACACCTTC
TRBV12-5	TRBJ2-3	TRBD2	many	CASARAGGTSTDTQYF	TGTGCTAGTGCCCGAGCGGGAGGGACAAGCACAGATACGCAGTATTTT
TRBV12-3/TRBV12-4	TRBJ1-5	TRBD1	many	CASSLGGTGNQPQHF	TGTGCCAGCAGTCTAGGGGGGACAGGAAATCAGCCCCAGCATTTT
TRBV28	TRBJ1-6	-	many	CASSLSEGQGTSPLHF	TGTGCCAGCAGTTTATCTGAGGGGCAGGGCACTTCACCCCTCCACTTT
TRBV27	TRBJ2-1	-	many	CASSLSGTISYNEQFF	TGTGCCAGCAGTTTATCAGGGACAATCTCCTACAATGAGCAGTTCTTC
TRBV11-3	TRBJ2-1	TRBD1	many	CASSPRDRENNEQFF	TGTGCCAGCAGCCCCCGGGACAGGGAAAACAATGAGCAGTTCTTC
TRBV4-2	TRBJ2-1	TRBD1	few	CASSQPDRVDEQFF	TGTGCCAGCAGCCAACCGGACAGGGTCGATGAGCAGTTCTTC
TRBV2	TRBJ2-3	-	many	CAKKGLASTDTQYF	TGTGCCAAAAAGGGGCTAGCTAGCACAGATACGCAGTATTTT
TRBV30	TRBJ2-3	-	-	CAWSVGGQTDTQYF	TGTGCCTGGAGTGTCGGGGGGCAGACAGATACGCAGTATTTT
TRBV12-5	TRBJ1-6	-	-	CASGFGNSPLHF	TGTGCTAGTGGTTTCGGCAATTCACCCCTCCACTTT
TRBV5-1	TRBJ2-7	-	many	CASSLGTDRLEQYF	TGCGCCAGCAGCCTTGGGACGGACCGGTTGGAGCAGTACTTC
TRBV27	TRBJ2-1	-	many	CASSSLTVSYNEQFF	TGTGCCAGCAGTTCATTAACCGTCTCCTACAATGAGCAGTTCTTC
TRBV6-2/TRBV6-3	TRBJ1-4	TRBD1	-	CASSGTGFNEKLFF	TGTGCCAGCAGTGGGACAGGGTTTAATGAAAAACTGTTTTTT
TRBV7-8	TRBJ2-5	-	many	CASSLEGLETQYF	TGTGCCAGCAGCTTAGAAGGGCTAGAGACCCAGTACTTC
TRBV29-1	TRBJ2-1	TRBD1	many	CSASPRGRSYNEQFF	TGCAGCGCAAGTCCCAGGGGGCGTTCCTACAATGAGCAGTTCTTC
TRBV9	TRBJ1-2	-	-	CASSEGGALNYGYTF	TGTGCCAGCAGCGAAGGAGGGGCGCTTAACTATGGCTACACCTTC
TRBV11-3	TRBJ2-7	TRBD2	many	CASSLVLAGPYEQYF	TGTGCCAGCAGCTTAGTACTAGCGGGACCCTACGAGCAGTACTTC
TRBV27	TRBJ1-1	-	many	CASSLSFQQGGGWGTEAFF	TGTGCCAGCAGTTTATCCTTCCAACAGGGAGGGGGTTGGGGCACTGAAGCTTTCTTT
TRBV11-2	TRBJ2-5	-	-	CASSWSETQYF	TGTGCCAGCAGCTGGTCGGAGACCCAGTACTTC
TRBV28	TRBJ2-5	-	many	CASSLSAQETQYF	TGTGCCAGCAGTTTGAGCGCTCAAGAGACCCAGTACTTC
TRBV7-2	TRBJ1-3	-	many	CASSPHVGNTIYF	TGTGCCAGCAGCCCCCACGTCGGAAACACCATATATTTT
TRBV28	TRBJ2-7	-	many	CASSPMSVSSYEQYF	TGTGCCAGCAGTCCCATGTCCGTGAGCTCCTACGAGCAGTACTTC
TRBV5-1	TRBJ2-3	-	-	CASSSGTPSDTQYF	TGCGCCAGTAGTTCCGGGACCCCCTCAGATACGCAGTATTTT
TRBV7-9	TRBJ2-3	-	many	CASSLVGFTDTQYF	TGTGCCAGCAGCTTAGTAGGGTTCACAGATACGCAGTATTTT
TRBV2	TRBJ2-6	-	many	CASIEPNSGANVLTF	TGTGCCAGCATTGAGCCTAACTCTGGGGCCAACGTCCTGACTTTC
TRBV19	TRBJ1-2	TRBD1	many	CASSTGQGSYYGYTF	TGTGCCAGTAGTACTGGACAGGGGTCCTACTATGGCTACACCTTC
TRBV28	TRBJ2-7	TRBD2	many	CASSLGLAGEAGSSEQYF	TGTGCCAGCAGTTTGGGACTAGCGGGAGAGGCGGGGTCTTCCGAGCAGTACTTC
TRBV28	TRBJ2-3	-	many	CASSLVPRYTSTDTQYF	TGTGCCAGCAGTCTCGTACCTCGCTACACTAGCACAGATACGCAGTATTTT
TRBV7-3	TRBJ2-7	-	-	CASSSHPGQPSYEQYF	TGTGCCAGCAGCAGCCATCCGGGACAACCGTCCTACGAGCAGTACTTC